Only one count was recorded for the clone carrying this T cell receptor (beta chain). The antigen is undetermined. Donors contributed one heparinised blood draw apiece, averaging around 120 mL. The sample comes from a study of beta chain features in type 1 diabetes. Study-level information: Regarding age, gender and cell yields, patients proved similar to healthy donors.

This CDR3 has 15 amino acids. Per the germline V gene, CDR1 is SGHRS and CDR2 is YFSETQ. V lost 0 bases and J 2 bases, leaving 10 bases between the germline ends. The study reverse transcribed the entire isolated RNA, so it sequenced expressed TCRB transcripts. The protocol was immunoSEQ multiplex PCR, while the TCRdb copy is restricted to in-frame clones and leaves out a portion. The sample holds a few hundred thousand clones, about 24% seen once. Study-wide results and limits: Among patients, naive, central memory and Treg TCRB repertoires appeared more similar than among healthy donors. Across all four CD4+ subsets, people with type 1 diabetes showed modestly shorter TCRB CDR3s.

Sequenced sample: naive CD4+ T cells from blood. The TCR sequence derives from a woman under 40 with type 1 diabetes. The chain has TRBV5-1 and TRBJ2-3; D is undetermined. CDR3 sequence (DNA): TGCGCCAGCAGCTTGGAAGGTCAGGCCACAGATACGCAGTATTTT. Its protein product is CASSLEGQATDTQYF.